This T cell receptor beta chain comes out of a study of CD4 and CD8 cells across lung adenocarcinoma regions. MiXCR, applied by TCRdb to the PCR reads, yields one record per CDR3 protein. The data hold fewer than 30,000 distinct CDR3 sequences, with 53% observed a single time. This clonotype was observed a few times. The junction and the germline gene differ at one end; a read error may be behind it. In germline, CDR1 is MNHNS, CDR2 SASEGT. The CDR3 covers 16 residues. Donors had localized lung adenocarcinoma, a non-small cell lung cancer. The clonotype comes from a male donor with lung adenocarcinoma. The CD4 and CD8 labels of this study may be unreliable. The sample consisted of CD8+ T cells from the center of a lung tumor. This sequence joins TRBV6-1 and TRBJ2-5; perhaps D is TRBD1 or TRBD2 (6 bases each). In nucleotides, the CDR3 is TGTGCCAGCAGTGGGGCCGGGGGCGGTGTTGGGGATACCCAGTATTTC. As protein: CASSGAGGGVGDTQYF.